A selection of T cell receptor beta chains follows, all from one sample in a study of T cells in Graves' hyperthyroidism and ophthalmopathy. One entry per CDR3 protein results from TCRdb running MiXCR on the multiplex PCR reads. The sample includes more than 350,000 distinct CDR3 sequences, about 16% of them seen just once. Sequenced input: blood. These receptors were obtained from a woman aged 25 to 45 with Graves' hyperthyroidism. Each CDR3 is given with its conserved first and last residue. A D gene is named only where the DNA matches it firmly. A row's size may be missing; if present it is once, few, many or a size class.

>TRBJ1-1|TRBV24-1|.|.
TGTGCCACCAGTGAGTCGGGACGGGAGAACACTGAAGCTTTCTTT
CATSESGRENTEAFF
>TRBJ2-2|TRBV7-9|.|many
TGTGCCAGCGGAGCAGGGGCCGGCACCGGGGAGCTGTTTTTT
CASGAGAGTGELFF
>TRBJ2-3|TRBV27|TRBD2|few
TGTGCCAGCAGTTTCCGGACTAGCGGAACAGATACGCGGTATTTT
CASSFRTSGTDTRYF
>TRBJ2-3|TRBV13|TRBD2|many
TGTGCCAGCAGCGAAACTAGCGGGAGGCGCTACTTCACAGATACGCAGTATTTT
CASSETSGRRYFTDTQYF
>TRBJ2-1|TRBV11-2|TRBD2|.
TGTGCCAGCAGCTTAGCTAGCGGGTACTCTTACAATGAGCAGTTCTTC
CASSLASGYSYNEQFF
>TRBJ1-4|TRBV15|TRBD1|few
TGTGCCACCAGCAGACGGACAGGGGGAGAAAAACTGTTTTTT
CATSRRTGGEKLFF
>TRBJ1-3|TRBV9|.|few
TGTGCCAGCAGCGAGGGACACGATTCTGGAAACACCATATATTTT
CASSEGHDSGNTIYF
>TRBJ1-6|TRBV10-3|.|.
TGTGCCATCAGTGAGCCGGGACTAAATGTCCCCCTCCACTTT
CAISEPGLNVPLHF
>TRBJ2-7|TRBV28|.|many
TGTGCCAGCACCTTAGGAGATTACGAGCAGTACTTC
CASTLGDYEQYF
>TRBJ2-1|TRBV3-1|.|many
TGTGCCAGCCGGCCAGGGCGGGTTGGCAATGAGCAGTTCTTC
CASRPGRVGNEQFF
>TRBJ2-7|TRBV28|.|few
TGTGCCAGCAGTTTAAGTCTTCCCGAGCAGTACTTC
CASSLSLPEQYF
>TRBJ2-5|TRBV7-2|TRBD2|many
TGTGCCAGCACGTCCTTAGGCGGGAGCCTGGAGACCCAGTACTTC
CASTSLGGSLETQYF
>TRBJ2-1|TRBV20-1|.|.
TGCAGTGCTAGAGATCGAGGCGGTGAGGGCTACAATGAGCAGTTCTTC
CSARDRGGEGYNEQFF